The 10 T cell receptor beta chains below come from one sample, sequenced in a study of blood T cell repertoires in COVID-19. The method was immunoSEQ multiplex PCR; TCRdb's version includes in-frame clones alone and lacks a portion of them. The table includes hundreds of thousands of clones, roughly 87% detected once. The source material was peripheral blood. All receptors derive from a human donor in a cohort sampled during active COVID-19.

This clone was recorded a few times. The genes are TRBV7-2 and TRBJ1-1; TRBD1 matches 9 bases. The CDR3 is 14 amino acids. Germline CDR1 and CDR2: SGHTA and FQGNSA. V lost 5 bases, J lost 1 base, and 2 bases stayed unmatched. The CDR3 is CASSQGQGNTEAFF. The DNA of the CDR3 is TGTGCCAGCAGCCAGGGACAGGGGAACACTGAAGCTTTCTTT.

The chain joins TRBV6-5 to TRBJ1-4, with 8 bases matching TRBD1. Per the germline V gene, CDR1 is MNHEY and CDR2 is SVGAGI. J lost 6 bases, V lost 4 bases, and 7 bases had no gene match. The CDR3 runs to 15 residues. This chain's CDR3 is CASSSTYRGDEKLFF. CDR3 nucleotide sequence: TGTGCCAGCAGTTCAACTTACAGGGGGGATGAAAAACTGTTTTTT.

The CDR3 loop reads CAWSFLGGDLPETQYF. As DNA, the CDR3 is TGTGCCTGGAGTTTCCTTGGCGGGGATCTACCAGAGACCCAGTACTTC. The chain has TRBV30 and TRBJ2-5; maybe TRBD2 (6 bases). Between the trimmed V and J ends, which lost 2 bases and 4 bases, there was a span of 20 bases. Germline CDR1 is GTSNPN and CDR2 is SVGIG (reference sequence). This CDR3 has 16 residues. The whole variable domain, remainder taken from reference TRBV30 and TRBJ2-5, is SQTIHQWPATLVQPVGSPLSLECTVEGTSNPNLYWYRQAAGRGLQLLFYSVGIGQISSEVPQNLSASRPQDRQFILSSKKLLLSDSGFYLCAWSFLGGDLPETQYFGPGTRLLVL.

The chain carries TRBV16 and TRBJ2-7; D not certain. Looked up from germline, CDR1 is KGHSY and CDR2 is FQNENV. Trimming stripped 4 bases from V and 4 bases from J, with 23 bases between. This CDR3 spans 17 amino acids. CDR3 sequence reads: CASSPGVGTRQRYEQYF. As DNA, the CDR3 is TGTGCCAGCAGCCCCGGCGTAGGCACTCGGCAGAGGTACGAGCAGTACTTC.

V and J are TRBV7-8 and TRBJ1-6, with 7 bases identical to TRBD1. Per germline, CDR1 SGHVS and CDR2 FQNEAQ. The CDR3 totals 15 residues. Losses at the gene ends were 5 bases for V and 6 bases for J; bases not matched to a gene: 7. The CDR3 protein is CASSTTGQINSPLHF. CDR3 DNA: TGTGCCAGCAGCACCACGGGACAGATTAATTCACCCCTCCACTTT.

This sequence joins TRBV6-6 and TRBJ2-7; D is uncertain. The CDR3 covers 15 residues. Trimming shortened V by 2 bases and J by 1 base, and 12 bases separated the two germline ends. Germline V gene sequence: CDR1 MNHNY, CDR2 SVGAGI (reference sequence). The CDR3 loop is CASSYKQLTSYEQYF. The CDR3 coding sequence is TGTGCCAGCAGTTACAAGCAACTGACTTCCTACGAGCAGTACTTC.

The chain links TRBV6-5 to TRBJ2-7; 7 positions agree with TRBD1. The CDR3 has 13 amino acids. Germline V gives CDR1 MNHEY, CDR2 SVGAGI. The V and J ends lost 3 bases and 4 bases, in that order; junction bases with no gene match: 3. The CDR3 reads CASSYDREYEQYF. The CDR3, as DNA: TGTGCCAGCAGTTATGACAGGGAGTACGAGCAGTACTTC.

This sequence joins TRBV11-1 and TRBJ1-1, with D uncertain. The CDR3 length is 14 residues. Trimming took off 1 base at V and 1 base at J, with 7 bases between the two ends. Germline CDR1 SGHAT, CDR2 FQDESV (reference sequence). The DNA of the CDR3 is TGTGCCAGCAGCTTAGTACGGGGGAACACTGAAGCTTTCTTT. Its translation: CASSLVRGNTEAFF.

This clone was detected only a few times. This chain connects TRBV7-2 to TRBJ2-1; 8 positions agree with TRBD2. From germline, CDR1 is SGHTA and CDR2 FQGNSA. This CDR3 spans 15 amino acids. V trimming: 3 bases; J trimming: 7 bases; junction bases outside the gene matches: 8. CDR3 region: CASSFGPERGNEQFF. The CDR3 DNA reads TGTGCCAGCAGCTTTGGTCCAGAGCGGGGGAATGAGCAGTTCTTC.

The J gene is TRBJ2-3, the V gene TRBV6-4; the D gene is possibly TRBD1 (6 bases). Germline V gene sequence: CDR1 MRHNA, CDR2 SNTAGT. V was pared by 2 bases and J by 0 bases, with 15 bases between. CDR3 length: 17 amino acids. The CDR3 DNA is TGTGCCAGCAGTGACAGCTCACAGGGTGTTAGCACAGATACGCAGTATTTT. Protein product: CASSDSSQGVSTDTQYF.